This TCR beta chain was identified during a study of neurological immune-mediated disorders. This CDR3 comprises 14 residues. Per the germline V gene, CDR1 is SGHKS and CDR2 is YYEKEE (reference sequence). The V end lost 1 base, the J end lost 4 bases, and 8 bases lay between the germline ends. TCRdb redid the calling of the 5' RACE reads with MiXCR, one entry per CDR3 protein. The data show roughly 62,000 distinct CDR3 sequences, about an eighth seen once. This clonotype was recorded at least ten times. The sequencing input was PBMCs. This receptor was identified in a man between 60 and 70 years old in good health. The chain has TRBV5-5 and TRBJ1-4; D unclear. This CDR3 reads CASSLRAINEKLFF. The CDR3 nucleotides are TGTGCCAGCAGCTTGAGAGCTATTAATGAAAAACTGTTTTTT.